Following are 31 T cell receptor beta chains from one sample sequenced in a study of CD8+CD57+ T cells in acquired aplastic anemia (dated by TCRdb to 2017 to 2018). The reads were generated on an Illumina HiSeq 2000. TCR beta VDJ combination and CDR3 sequence profiling used genomic DNA as the template. TCRdb applied fastp at Q25 and MiXCR to the public reads, then kept only in-frame beta chains. Rows with one shared CDR3 protein collapse into an entry with the most common genes and DNA. This sample has approximately 380,000 distinct CDR3 sequences in its table, and under 80% of those were observed once. 3.5% to 4.5% of the sample rests with the top ten. The source material was sorted CD4+, CD8+, or CD8+CD57+ T cells (not recorded which) from PBMCs. These receptors were taken from a human donor in good health, serving as a control.

Points on this clonotype: No DNA is shown, since the ends of the CDR3 on it are uncertain; the CDR3 is the one TCRdb lists. The gene calls are TRBV9 and TRBJ1-1. Germline V lookup: CDR1 SGDLS, CDR2 YYNGEE. The CDR3 is 14 amino acids in total, end residues counted. CDR3: CASSENYGYTFGFF.

The V call is TRBV11-1, the J call TRBJ1-2; D might be TRBD1 (6 bases). The CDR3 sequence is 14 residues long. Germline CDR1 reads SGHAT; CDR2 reads FQDESV (reference sequence). V was cut by 5 bases and J by 7 bases, with 17 bases left in between. DNA of the CDR3: TGTGCCAGCAGCCCCCTGCCCCCACAGGGTGGCTACACCTTC. Translation gives CASSPLPPQGGYTF.

This clonotype occurred many times. The rearrangement uses TRBV20-1 and TRBJ1-1; no reliable D call. Trimming cost V 1 base and J 8 bases, with 8 bases left between them. Germline V CDR1 and CDR2: DFQATT, SNEGSKA (reference sequence). The CDR3 runs to 11 residues. The CDR3, as DNA: TGCAGTGCTAGAGGGGTTGGGGAAGCTTTCTTT. Translated, it gives CSARGVGEAFF.

This clonotype was picked up many times. The chain is built from TRBV10-1 and TRBJ2-7; D is unclear. Trimming took off 0 bases at V and 2 bases at J, with 5 bases between the two ends. This CDR3 region has 13 residues. Per germline, CDR1 WNHNN and CDR2 SYGVQD (reference sequence). CDR3 coding DNA: TGCGCCAGCAGTGAGTCTATAACCTACGAGCAGTACTTC. This translates into CASSESITYEQYF.

This clonotype was seen ten or more times. The rearrangement joins TRBV19 to TRBJ2-3; TRBD1 aligns across 7 bases. Trimming removed 11 bases from V and 1 base from J; junction bases left unmatched: 9. The germline CDR1 and CDR2 sequences are LNHDA and SQIVND (reference sequence). CDR3 size: 14 residues. The CDR3 is CAVSQGVGTDTQYF. CDR3 coding DNA: TGTGCCGTCTCCCAGGGGGTGGGCACAGATACGCAGTATTTT.

This chain uses TRBV7-6 with TRBJ2-7; unclear D gene. The germline CDR1 and CDR2 sequences are SGHVS and FNYEAQ. Trimming cost V 1 base and J 4 bases, with 8 bases left between them. CDR3 size: 13 residues. This CDR3 is CASSLEVKYEQYF. The CDR3 bases are TGTGCCAGCAGCTTAGAGGTGAAATACGAGCAGTACTTC. Variable domain in full (rest from reference TRBV7-6 and TRBJ2-7): GAGVSQSPRYKVTKRGQDVALRCDPISGHVSLYWYRQALGQGPEFLTYFNYEAQQDKSGLPNDRFSAERPEGSISTLTIQRTEQRDSAMYRCASSLEVKYEQYFGPGTRLTVT.

The sample holds many counts of this clonotype. V is TRBV6-4 and J is TRBJ2-3; D gene unclear. This CDR3 has 13 amino acids. CDR1 is MRHNA and CDR2 is SNTAGT in the germline V gene. The V and J ends lost 1 base and 3 bases respectively, with 5 bases between them. The CDR3 DNA follows: TGTGCCAGCAGTGACTTAGGTACAGATACGCAGTATTTT. This sequence encodes CASSDLGTDTQYF.

The table lists this clonotype with a few counts. V is TRBV19 and J is TRBJ2-7, with a weak D call TRBD1 (6 bases). The germline CDR1 and CDR2 sequences are LNHDA and SQIVND (reference sequence). V shed 6 bases and J shed 1 base, with 16 bases lying between them. The CDR3 is 15 amino acids. The CDR3 coding sequence is TGTGCCAGTAGCCGAACAGGGTCGGAGTCCTACGAGCAGTACTTC. This encodes CASSRTGSESYEQYF.

As regards this clonotype: One end of the junction does not line up with germline, which may come from a read error. The chain is built from TRBV7-9 and TRBJ2-3; unclear D gene. Looked up from germline, CDR1 is SEHNR and CDR2 is FQNEAQ (reference sequence). The CDR3 spans 15 residues. The CDR3: CASGLVACQSDTKYF. The CDR3 DNA follows: TGTGCCAGCGGCTTAGTGGCATGCCAGTCAGATACGAAGTATTTT.

This clonotype was detected many times. A much bigger clone sits one base away, suggesting this may be a read error. V is TRBV25-1 and J is TRBJ2-3; D gene uncertain. The CDR3 sequence is 16 residues long. Germline CDR1 MGHDK, CDR2 SYGVNS. Trimming stripped 3 bases from V and 1 base from J, with 14 bases between. The CDR3 reads CASSDRAGRGTDTQYF. The CDR3, as DNA: TGTGCCAGCAGTGACCGGGCAGGAAGGGGCACAGATACGCAGTATTTT.

A few counts support this clonotype. Just one base apart from a much larger clone, this may be a read error. This rearrangement joins TRBV20-1 to TRBJ2-3, with 8 bases that match TRBD1. V lost 0 bases and J lost 5; bases outside the gene matches: 10. The CDR3 is 16 amino acids. Germline loops: CDR1 DFQATT, CDR2 SNEGSKA (reference sequence). The CDR3 here is CSARDRATGDIDTQYF. The CDR3 bases are TGCAGTGCTAGAGATCGGGCGACAGGGGATATAGATACGCAGTATTTT.

The chain carries TRBV5-1 and TRBJ2-7, with 7 positions matching TRBD2. Germline loops: CDR1 SGHRS, CDR2 YFSETQ. V was clipped by 0 bases and J by 6 bases; unmatched bases: 12. The CDR3 is made up of 16 amino acids. The DNA of the CDR3 is TGCGCCAGCAGCTTGGTTGCTAGCGGCTACCGAGGCGAGCAGTACTTC. As protein: CASSLVASGYRGEQYF.

The rearrangement links TRBV12-3 or TRBV12-4 to TRBJ1-1; D might be TRBD1 (5 bases). Trimming left V 2 bases short and J 5 bases short, with 9 bases between. The CDR3 length is 13 residues. This chain's CDR3 is CASSLIGVTEAFF. As DNA, the CDR3 is TGTGCCAGCAGTTTAATAGGGGTTACTGAAGCTTTCTTT.

The chain links TRBV9 to TRBJ1-6, with D perhaps matching TRBD1 (6 bases). Germline CDR1 reads SGDLS; CDR2 reads YYNGEE. There are 14 residues in the CDR3. The germline V and J ends were trimmed by 5 bases and 13 bases, with 19 bases remaining between them. The CDR3 loop reads CASSEQGPIYPLHF. CDR3 DNA: TGTGCCAGCAGTGAACAGGGTCCAATCTACCCCCTCCACTTT.

The chain links TRBV19 to TRBJ2-2, with a tentative D call TRBD1 (6 bases). Between the trimmed V and J ends, which lost 3 bases and 4 bases, there was a span of 12 bases. This CDR3 contains 15 residues. CDR1 is LNHDA and CDR2 is SQIVND in the germline V gene (reference sequence). CDR3 in amino acids: CASSMAGAATGELFF. In nucleotides, the CDR3 is TGTGCCAGTAGTATGGCAGGGGCGGCCACCGGGGAGCTGTTTTTT.

This clonotype was detected a few times. The chain recombines TRBV25-1 with TRBJ1-6, with D hard to call. Germline V CDR1 and CDR2: MGHDK, SYGVNS. The CDR3 spans 14 residues. V was clipped by 7 bases and J by 14 bases, with 21 bases between them. DNA of the CDR3: TGTGCCAGCATTATAATCGGTTCCCGCGTTGCCCTCCACTTT. Its protein product is CASIIIGSRVALHF. The full variable domain, in which reference TRBV25-1 and TRBJ1-6 provide the parts outside the CDR3, is EADIYQTPRYLVIGTGKKITLECSQTMGHDKMYWYQQDPGMELHLIHYSYGVNSTEKGDLSSESTVSRIRTEHFPLTLESARPSHTSQYLCASIIIGSRVALHFGNGTRLTVT.

In this sample, this clonotype turned up many times. The V gene is TRBV5-1, the J gene TRBJ2-7, with D maybe TRBD2 (6 bases). The CDR3 has 14 amino acids. Looked up from germline, CDR1 is SGHRS and CDR2 is YFSETQ. V lost 4 bases and J 2 bases, leaving 13 bases between the germline ends. CDR3 region: CASSLSGITYEQYF. As DNA, the CDR3 is TGCGCCAGCAGCCTTAGCGGTATAACCTACGAGCAGTACTTC.

The CDR3 sequence: CASSLRSIGPPGETQYF. The DNA of the CDR3 is TGTGCCAGCAGCTTAAGGTCGATAGGGCCCCCGGGAGAGACCCAGTACTTC. The chain employs TRBV7-8 and TRBJ2-5; D unclear. CDR3 size: 17 residues. V dropped 2 bases and J dropped 4 bases, with 20 bases sitting between them. The germline gives CDR1 SGHVS, CDR2 FQNEAQ.

With respect to this clonotype: Sequence at one end of the junction differs from germline and may be a read error. The chain uses TRBV15 and TRBJ2-5; a weak D match, TRBD2 (6 bases). The germline gives CDR1 LNHNV, CDR2 YYDKDF (reference sequence). The CDR3 runs to 13 residues. The CDR3 reads CASSPRDSETQYF. The CDR3 nucleotides are TGTGCCAGCAGCCCGCGGGACTCGGAGACCCAGTACTTC.

The V gene is TRBV12-3 or TRBV12-4, the J gene TRBJ2-5; TRBD1 agrees at 7 bases. This CDR3 comprises 14 residues. Germline trimming cut 6 bases from V and 5 bases from J; bases unmatched to any gene: 9. CDR3 nucleotide sequence: TGTGCCAGCAGCCCATCAACGGACAGGGAGACCCAGTACTTC. It codes for CASSPSTDRETQYF.

This clonotype was detected only a few times. V is TRBV20-1 and J is TRBJ2-7; maybe TRBD1 (5 bases). This CDR3 spans 16 amino acids. Germline lookup yields CDR1 DFQATT and CDR2 SNEGSKA (reference sequence). The V and J ends lost 0 bases and 4 bases respectively, with 19 bases between them. Here the CDR3 reads CSARDGRGATRYEQYF. The DNA of the CDR3 is TGCAGTGCTAGAGACGGTAGGGGCGCGACACGGTACGAGCAGTACTTC.

As for this clonotype: Relative to the germline gene, one junction end is altered; a read error may explain this. The rearrangement links TRBV7-2 to TRBJ1-1; weak D call: TRBD1 (5 bases). The germline V gene has CDR1 SGHTA and CDR2 FQGNSA. This CDR3 is 14 amino acids long. The CDR3 region is CASSTGEETRYFWF. Here the CDR3 DNA reads TGTGCCAGCAGTACAGGTGAAGAGACCAGGTACTTCTGGTTT.

This clonotype was seen repeatedly, ten times or more. This chain joins TRBV4-3 and TRBJ1-2; D unresolved. The CDR3 extends over 15 amino acids. CDR1 is LGHNA, CDR2 YSLEER, per germline. V was clipped by 0 bases and J by 7 bases, with 15 bases between them. The CDR3 DNA is TGCGCCAGCAGCCAAGATCTGGGAATGTCGCCTGGCTACACCTTC. Translation: CASSQDLGMSPGYTF.

This clonotype was recorded many times. CDR3 residues: CASSSRRTGNTGELFF. DNA for the CDR3: TGTGCCAGCAGCTCGCGTCGGACAGGGAACACCGGGGAGCTGTTTTTT. V gene TRBV7-3 combines with J gene TRBJ2-2; 7 bases align to TRBD1. Germline V CDR1 and CDR2: SGHTA, FQGTGA. The CDR3 totals 16 residues. V trimming: 4 bases; J trimming: 1 base; junction bases outside the gene matches: 6.

The chain is built from TRBV9 and TRBJ2-1, with D maybe TRBD1 (8 bases). Germline CDR1 and CDR2: SGDLS and YYNGEE. Trimming cost V 0 bases and J 7 bases, with 14 bases left between them. CDR3 size: 15 residues. This CDR3 reads CASSVEQGGGNEQFF. In nucleotides, the CDR3 is TGTGCCAGCAGCGTAGAACAGGGGGGGGGGAATGAGCAGTTCTTC.

This clonotype was found many times. The chain employs TRBV3-1 and TRBJ1-5; tentatively, D is TRBD1 (5 bases). The V gene's germline CDR1 is LGHDT and CDR2 YNNKEL (reference sequence). The CDR3 runs 15 residues. V dropped 6 bases and J dropped 4 bases, with 16 bases sitting between them. The CDR3 nucleotides are TGTGCCAGCAGTCAAAGGTCACAGGTTAATCAGCCCCAGCATTTT. It is translated as CASSQRSQVNQPQHF.

As to this clonotype: Mismatch with germline at one junction end may stem from a read error. This chain connects TRBV7-2 to TRBJ1-6; 9 bases are shared with TRBD1. This CDR3 is built from 15 residues. Germline V gene data show CDR1 as SGHTA and CDR2 as FQGNSA. The CDR3 reads CASSRGGTGNEPLHF. The CDR3 region has the DNA TGCGCCAGCAGCCGCGGCGGGACAGGGAATGAACCCCTCCACTTT.

The V call is TRBV5-8, the J call TRBJ1-5; maybe TRBD1 (5 bases). Trimming cost V 3 bases and J 7 bases, with 17 bases left between them. This CDR3 comprises 15 residues. Germline V gives CDR1 SGHTS, CDR2 YDEGEE. CDR3 loop: CASSSGLGPGQPQHF. The CDR3 DNA sequence: TGTGCCAGCAGCTCGGGACTAGGCCCTGGCCAGCCCCAGCATTTT.

On this clonotype itself: The junction departs from the called germline gene at one end, perhaps through a read error. The genes are TRBV5-1 and TRBJ2-1; no definite D call. Germline-derived CDR1 and CDR2 are SGHRS and YFSETQ. The CDR3 consists of 11 residues. The CDR3 nucleotides are TGCGCCAGCAACTTGGTGGATGAGCAGTTCTTC. Its protein product is CASNLVDEQFF.

The genes are TRBV7-2 and TRBJ1-1; D perhaps matches TRBD1 (5 bases). V was trimmed by 3 bases and J by 6 bases, leaving 23 bases between them. This CDR3 has 17 amino acids. Germline loops: CDR1 SGHTA, CDR2 FQGNSA. The CDR3: CASSFNYINGTQAEAFF. CDR3 sequence (DNA): TGTGCCAGCAGCTTCAATTATATCAACGGGACGCAGGCTGAAGCTTTCTTT.

This chain joins TRBV6-5 and TRBJ2-1; 8 bases line up with TRBD2. The CDR3 is 15 residues long. Germline lookup yields CDR1 MNHEY and CDR2 SVGAGI. After removal of 7 bases from V and 6 bases from J, the junction contained 11 bases not matched to a gene. CDR3 amino acids: CASTLAGGAFNEQFF. CDR3 nucleotides: TGTGCCAGCACGCTTGCCGGGGGGGCCTTCAATGAGCAGTTCTTC.